A single sample is the source of the 4 T cell receptor beta chains below, sequenced in a study of graft-versus-host responses after intestinal transplantation. No cognate antigen is known for these TCRs. Libraries were prepared by immunoSEQ multiplex PCR; TCRdb keeps only in-frame clonotypes and omits some of them. The sample records 90,000 to 150,000 clones, roughly 93% being singletons. The input for sequencing was unstimulated CD4+ T cells sorted from spleen or lymph node cells, taken before intestinal transplant. The source is a human donor who received an intestinal transplant.

This chain connects TRBV19 to TRBJ2-5, with TRBD2 matching 9 bases. The V gene's germline CDR1 is LNHDA and CDR2 SQIVND (reference sequence). The CDR3 is made up of 18 amino acids. Trimming took 5 bases from V and 5 from J; bases not matched to a gene: 18. The CDR3 DNA follows: TGTGCCAGTAGTTCCCTTCCCCTACTAGCGGGCCTAGAGGAGACCCAGTACTTC. This gives the protein CASSSLPLLAGLEETQYF.

The rearrangement links TRBV6-5 to TRBJ2-3, with D unresolved. The V gene's germline CDR1 is MNHEY and CDR2 SVGAGI. There are 12 residues in the CDR3. The germline V and J ends were trimmed by 6 bases and 6 bases, with 10 bases remaining between them. DNA for the CDR3: TGTGCCAGCAGGTCATCGACGGATACGCAGTATTTT. Translated, it gives CASRSSTDTQYF.

This rearrangement joins TRBV6-5 to TRBJ1-1, with TRBD1 as a possible D gene (6 bases). Trimming cost V 10 bases and J 4 bases, with 19 bases left between them. Germline CDR1 MNHEY, CDR2 SVGAGI. The CDR3 runs 14 residues. The CDR3 region has the DNA TGTGCCACCGCGCGCGGGGGGCGCGGCACTGAAGCTTTCTTT. It codes for CATARGGRGTEAFF.

The DNA for the CDR3 is TGTGCCAGCAGCTTAGGACTAGCGGACACCTACGAGCAGTACTTC. It yields the protein CASSLGLADTYEQYF. V usage is TRBV11-2 and J usage is TRBJ2-7; TRBD2 matches at 9 bases. The V gene end was trimmed by 1 base and the J gene end by 2 bases; junction bases not matched to a gene: 3. Germline V gives CDR1 SGHAT, CDR2 FQNNGV. The CDR3 extends over 15 amino acids.